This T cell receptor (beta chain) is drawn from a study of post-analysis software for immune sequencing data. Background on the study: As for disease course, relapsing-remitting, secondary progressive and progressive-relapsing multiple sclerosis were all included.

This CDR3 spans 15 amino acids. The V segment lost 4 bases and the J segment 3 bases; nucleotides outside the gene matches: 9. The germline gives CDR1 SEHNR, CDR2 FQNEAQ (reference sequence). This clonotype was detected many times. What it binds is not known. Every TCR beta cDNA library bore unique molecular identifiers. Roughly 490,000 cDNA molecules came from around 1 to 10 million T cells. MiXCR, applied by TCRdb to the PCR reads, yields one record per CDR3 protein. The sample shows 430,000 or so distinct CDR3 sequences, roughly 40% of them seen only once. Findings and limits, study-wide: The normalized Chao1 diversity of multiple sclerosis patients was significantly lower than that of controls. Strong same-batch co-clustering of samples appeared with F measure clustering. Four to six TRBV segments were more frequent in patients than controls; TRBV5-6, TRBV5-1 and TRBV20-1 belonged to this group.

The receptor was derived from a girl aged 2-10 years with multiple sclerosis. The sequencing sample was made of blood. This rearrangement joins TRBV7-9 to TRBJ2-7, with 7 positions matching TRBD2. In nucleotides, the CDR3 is TGTGCCAGCAGCTCCGCCGGGACTAACCTCTACGAGCAGTACTTC. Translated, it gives CASSSAGTNLYEQYF.